These 27 T cell receptor beta chains came from one sample sequenced in a study of T cell repertoires in cytomegalovirus infection. TCRdb passed the reads through MiXCR, listing each CDR3 protein once. Among about 700,000 distinct CDR3 sequences, roughly a third were seen once, and the ten largest hold roughly 18%. These receptors have no identified antigens. This material consisted of cultured PBMCs, taken from culture after CMV antigen stimulation. The receptors shown here come from a human donor in good health (CMV status not recorded). Some clones in this sample may be carry-over from other donors' samples.

The chain is built from TRBV7-9 and TRBJ1-6; D is unclear. From germline, CDR1 is SEHNR and CDR2 FQNEAQ (reference sequence). The CDR3 spans 14 residues. Trimming took off 6 bases at V and 5 bases at J, with 11 bases between the two ends. CDR3 protein: CASSPRQNNSPLHF. The CDR3 nucleotides are TGTGCCAGCAGTCCCCGCCAGAATAATTCACCCCTCCACTTT.

Many counts were recorded for this clonotype. The J gene is TRBJ2-5, the V gene TRBV7-6, with D possibly matching TRBD2 (5 bases). The CDR3 is made up of 13 amino acids. With 8 bases removed from V and 4 bases from J, the gap between germline ends came to 14 bases. CDR1 is SGHVS and CDR2 is FNYEAQ in the germline V gene. Written as DNA, the CDR3 is TGTGCCAGCGGGAGTGGGTTGGGAGAGACCCAGTACTTC. This translates into CASGSGLGETQYF.

This clonotype was counted only a few times. The chain carries TRBV7-2 and TRBJ1-2; maybe TRBD1 (6 bases). There are 15 residues in the CDR3. CDR1 and CDR2 (germline): SGHTA, FQGNSA. The V gene lost 5 bases and the J gene lost 4 bases, with 17 bases spanning the gap. CDR3 sequence: CASSQTRGFGYGYTF. CDR3 DNA sequence: TGTGCCAGCAGCCAGACCAGGGGTTTCGGCTATGGCTACACCTTC.

This clonotype was detected a few times. The J gene is TRBJ1-4, the V gene TRBV7-8; weak D call: TRBD1 (5 bases). There are 13 residues in the CDR3. The germline V gene encodes CDR1 SGHVS and CDR2 FQNEAQ. Trimming removed 5 bases from V and 7 bases from J, with 11 bases in between. The chain's CDR3 is CASSHRGAEKLFF. The CDR3 nucleotides read TGTGCCAGCAGCCACCGAGGGGCTGAAAAACTGTTTTTT. The entire variable domain, with the rest obtained from reference TRBV7-8 and TRBJ1-4, is as follows: GAGVSQSPRYKVAKRGQDVALRCDPISGHVSLFWYQQALGQGPEFLTYFQNEAQLDKSGLPSDRFFAERPEGSVSTLKIQRTQQEDSAVYLCASSHRGAEKLFFGSGTQLSVL.

The V and J genes are TRBV20-1 and TRBJ2-1, with TRBD1 matching 8 bases. The CDR3 loop spans 15 amino acids. Germline-derived CDR1 and CDR2 are DFQATT and SNEGSKA (reference sequence). V gave up 3 bases and J gave up 9 bases; unmatched junction bases: 13. The CDR3 DNA is TGCAGTGCTAGTAGGAGAGACAGGGGAGGAGGTGAGCAGTTCTTC. It is translated as CSASRRDRGGGEQFF.

There are a few counts of this clonotype. This chain joins TRBV7-2 and TRBJ2-3, with 11 bases identical to TRBD1. Germline lookup yields CDR1 SGHTA and CDR2 FQGNSA. V lost 5 bases and J lost 5; bases outside the gene matches: 6. The CDR3 sequence is 15 residues long. The DNA for the CDR3 is TGTGCCAGCAGCCCGAGGACAGGGGGCGTAGATACGCAGTATTTT. This codes for CASSPRTGGVDTQYF. The entire variable domain, with the rest obtained from reference TRBV7-2 and TRBJ2-3, is as follows: GAGVSQSPSNKVTEKGKDVELRCDPISGHTALYWYRQSLGQGLEFLIYFQGNSAPDKSGLPSDRFSAERTGGSVSTLTIQRTQQEDSAVYLCASSPRTGGVDTQYFGPGTRLTVL.

The chain combines TRBV12-3 or TRBV12-4 with TRBJ1-4, with D tentatively TRBD1 (5 bases). V was pared by 0 bases and J by 2 bases, with 25 bases between. The CDR3 is 21 amino acids. Here the CDR3 DNA reads TGTGCCAGCAGTTTAGCGCTAAGGGGTCTGAATTTAAGGGCGACTAATGAAAAACTGTTTTTT. It is translated as CASSLALRGLNLRATNEKLFF.

This clonotype was found a few times. CDR3 residues: CASSSGPGEQYF. CDR3 nucleotide sequence: TGTGCCAGCAGCTCGGGTCCGGGAGAGCAGTACTTC. This sequence joins TRBV7-2 and TRBJ2-7; maybe TRBD2 (5 bases). This CDR3 is built from 12 residues. Between the trimmed V and J ends, which lost 4 bases and 7 bases, there was a span of 11 bases. Germline V gives CDR1 SGHTA, CDR2 FQGNSA.

This clonotype was observed at least ten times. V gene TRBV7-2 combines with J gene TRBJ2-1, with 7 bases lining up with TRBD2. V lost 5 bases and J lost 5; bases outside the gene matches: 6. The length of the CDR3 is 14 residues. Germline CDR1 and CDR2: SGHTA and FQGNSA. The CDR3 DNA reads as TGTGCCAGCAGCAGGACTAGTTCCGACAATGAGCAGTTCTTC. This codes for CASSRTSSDNEQFF.

This clonotype was recorded at least ten times. The J gene is TRBJ1-2, the V gene TRBV7-8; perhaps TRBD1 as D (6 bases). Trimming cost V 1 base and J 2 bases, with 11 bases left between them. The CDR3 consists of 15 residues. The germline V gene encodes CDR1 SGHVS and CDR2 FQNEAQ. The CDR3 DNA reads as TGTGCCAGCAGCTTAGTTGGGGGCCCCAACTATGGCTACACCTTC. It specifies CASSLVGGPNYGYTF.

This rearrangement joins TRBV7-9 to TRBJ2-3; weak D call: TRBD1 (6 bases). CDR1 is SEHNR and CDR2 is FQNEAQ in the germline V gene (reference sequence). V was cut by 1 base and J by 3 bases, with 11 bases left in between. The CDR3 consists of 15 residues. The CDR3 coding sequence is TGTGCCAGCAGCTTAGTGCAGGGGCGGACAGATACGCAGTATTTT. This codes for CASSLVQGRTDTQYF.

This sequence joins TRBV30 and TRBJ2-1; possible D gene TRBD2, 6 bases. With 2 bases removed from V and 4 bases from J, the gap between germline ends came to 18 bases. The CDR3 length is 16 residues. The germline gives CDR1 GTSNPN, CDR2 SVGIG (reference sequence). The CDR3 bases are TGTGCCTGGAGTCAAGGTTCCAGCCTAGCGTACAATGAGCAGTTCTTC. Its translation: CAWSQGSSLAYNEQFF. The full variable domain, rest sourced from reference TRBV30 and TRBJ2-1, is SQTIHQWPATLVQPVGSPLSLECTVEGTSNPNLYWYRQAAGRGLQLLFYSVGIGQISSEVPQNLSASRPQDRQFILSSKKLLLSDSGFYLCAWSQGSSLAYNEQFFGPGTRLTVL.

V is TRBV6-2 or TRBV6-3 and J is TRBJ2-3; 9 bases are a match to TRBD2. CDR3 length equals 16 residues. After removal of 7 bases from V and 2 bases from J, the junction contained 10 bases not matched to a gene. Germline CDR1 reads MNHEY; CDR2 reads SVGEGT. The CDR3, as DNA: TGTGCCAGCATGACCCCCCTAGCGGGGCACACAGATACGCAGTATTTT. Protein product: CASMTPLAGHTDTQYF.

The chain couples TRBV7-8 to TRBJ2-3; 11 bases map to TRBD2. Germline V CDR1 and CDR2: SGHVS, FQNEAQ. This CDR3 region has 19 residues. J gave up 0 bases and V 5 bases, and 13 bases lay outside the gene matches. CDR3 sequence (DNA): TGTGCCAGCAGCCCCGTGGGTAGCGGGGGGGCATCTAGCACAGATACGCAGTATTTT. This translates into CASSPVGSGGASSTDTQYF.

DNA for the CDR3: TGTGCCAGCAGCTTAAAAGGTGGCGCTAGCGTGTATTTT. It yields the protein CASSLKGGASVYF. The rearrangement joins TRBV7-2 to TRBJ2-3; perhaps TRBD2 as D (6 bases). Germline CDR1 is SGHTA and CDR2 is FQGNSA. V was cut by 2 bases and J by 14 bases, with 17 bases left in between. This CDR3 is 13 amino acids long.

V is TRBV23-1 and J is TRBJ1-5; 8 bases match TRBD1. TRBV23-1 is assigned to the ORF class and has an uncertain function. The junction had 24 bases not matched to a gene; V was cut back by 3 bases and J by 5 bases. This CDR3 has 21 residues. CDR3 DNA: TGCGCCAGCAGTCACCTACCACCCTCCCAAGAACGACAGGGGAAAGATCAGCCCCAGCATTTT. This codes for CASSHLPPSQERQGKDQPQHF.

The CDR3 is CASSQSASGKVGDTQYF. The CDR3 region has the DNA TGTGCCAGCAGCCAAAGCGCTAGCGGGAAGGTTGGCGATACGCAGTATTTT. The V gene is TRBV4-2, the J gene TRBJ2-3; 9 bases match TRBD2. The ends lost 2 bases at V and 6 bases at J; junction bases unmatched: 12. Germline V lookup: CDR1 LGHNA, CDR2 YNFKEQ. This CDR3 comprises 17 residues.

This clonotype showed up just a few times. This sequence joins TRBV12-5 and TRBJ2-7; TRBD1 is a possible D gene (5 bases). V was trimmed by 3 bases and J by 2 bases, leaving 8 bases between them. This CDR3 has 13 residues. Germline V CDR1 and CDR2: LGHNT, FRNRAP. The CDR3 sequence: CASGLGAPYEQYF. Written as DNA, the CDR3 is TGTGCTAGTGGTTTAGGGGCGCCCTACGAGCAGTACTTC.

The rearrangement links TRBV12-3 or TRBV12-4 to TRBJ1-5, with D hard to call. The CDR3 is 15 residues long. Deletions cut 2 bases from V and 7 bases from J, with 15 bases between. CDR3 residues: CASSLSRATYQPQHF. As DNA, the CDR3 is TGTGCCAGCAGTTTAAGTAGGGCAACGTACCAGCCCCAGCATTTT.

This chain links TRBV20-1 with TRBJ1-1; maybe TRBD1 (5 bases). Germline V gene data show CDR1 as DFQATT and CDR2 as SNEGSKA (reference sequence). The V end was cut by 3 bases, the J end by 3 bases, with 11 bases between. There are 13 residues in the CDR3. CDR3 protein: CSASPGLDTEAFF. CDR3 bases: TGCAGTGCTAGTCCAGGGTTGGACACTGAAGCTTTCTTT.

This clonotype occurred a few times. V is TRBV2 and J is TRBJ1-3; D gene unclear. Trimming removed 7 bases from V and 0 bases from J, with 4 bases in between. Germline CDR1 is SNHLY and CDR2 is FYNNEI. The CDR3 extends over 12 amino acids. CDR3 DNA sequence: TGTGCCAGCACAAGCTCTGGAAACACCATATATTTT. This encodes CASTSSGNTIYF.

V gene TRBV7-9 combines with J gene TRBJ2-5; no clear D gene. The V end lost 2 bases, the J end lost 2 bases, and 6 bases lay between the germline ends. Looked up from germline, CDR1 is SEHNR and CDR2 is FQNEAQ (reference sequence). The CDR3 sequence is 13 residues long. Here the CDR3 DNA reads TGTGCCAGCAGCTTAAACAGTCAAGAGACCCAGTACTTC. This sequence encodes CASSLNSQETQYF.

This clonotype was observed a handful of times. The chain uses TRBV7-9 and TRBJ1-2; D not resolved. CDR1 and CDR2 (germline): SEHNR, FQNEAQ (reference sequence). This CDR3 is 16 amino acids long. V was pared by 5 bases and J by 4 bases, with 20 bases between. Here the CDR3 reads CASSLSPVDVAYGYTF. The CDR3 coding sequence is TGTGCCAGCAGCCTCTCCCCCGTCGACGTCGCCTATGGCTACACCTTC.

This clonotype was observed a few times. The chain uses TRBV9 and TRBJ2-7, with D maybe TRBD2 (6 bases). V was trimmed by 0 bases and J by 2 bases, leaving 12 bases between them. The V gene's germline CDR1 is SGDLS and CDR2 YYNGEE. The CDR3 loop spans 15 amino acids. The CDR3 sequence: CASSVATGSPYEQYF. CDR3 coding DNA: TGTGCCAGCAGCGTAGCTACCGGGAGCCCCTACGAGCAGTACTTC.

The J gene is TRBJ1-2, the V gene TRBV12-3 or TRBV12-4; D is undetermined. This CDR3 region has 17 residues. V lost 3 bases, J lost 0 bases, and 17 bases lay in between. DNA of the CDR3: TGTGCCAGCAGTTTCGGCAGGCCAATCCTTTCTAACTATGGCTACACCTTC. Protein product: CASSFGRPILSNYGYTF.

This clonotype has more than one count but fewer than ten. The V gene is TRBV12-3 or TRBV12-4, the J gene TRBJ2-1; tentative D call: TRBD1 (5 bases). CDR3 length: 16 amino acids. V gave up 1 base and J gave up 2 bases, with 12 bases separating them. The CDR3 DNA is TGTGCCAGCAGTTTAGTGGGCAGGGTAGCCTACAATGAGCAGTTCTTC. Its translation: CASSLVGRVAYNEQFF.

The V and J genes are TRBV11-2 and TRBJ2-3; D is tentatively TRBD1 or TRBD2 (6 bases each). Trimming left V 5 bases short and J 3 bases short, with 18 bases between. CDR1 and CDR2 (germline): SGHAT, FQNNGV. The CDR3 loop spans 16 amino acids. Here the CDR3 DNA reads TGTGCCAGCAGCCCCGGAGGGGGAGGTTCGACAGATACGCAGTATTTT. Its translation is CASSPGGGGSTDTQYF. Full variable domain (missing parts from reference TRBV11-2 and TRBJ2-3): EAGVAQSPRYKIIEKRQSVAFWCNPISGHATLYWYQQILGQGPKLLIQFQNNGVVDDSQLPKDRFSAERLKGVDSTLKIQPAKLEDSAVYLCASSPGGGGSTDTQYFGPGTRLTVL.